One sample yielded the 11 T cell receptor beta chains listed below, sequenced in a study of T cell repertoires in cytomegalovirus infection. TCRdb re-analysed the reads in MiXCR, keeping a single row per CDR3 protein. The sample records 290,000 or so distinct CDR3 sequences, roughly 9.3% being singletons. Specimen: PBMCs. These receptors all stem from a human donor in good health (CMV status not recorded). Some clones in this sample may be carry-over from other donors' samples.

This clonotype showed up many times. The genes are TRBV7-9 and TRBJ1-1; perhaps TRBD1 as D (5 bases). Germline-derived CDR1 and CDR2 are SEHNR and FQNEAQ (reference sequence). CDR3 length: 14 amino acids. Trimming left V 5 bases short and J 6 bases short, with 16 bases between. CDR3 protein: CASSLGGSNAEAFF. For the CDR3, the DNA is TGTGCCAGCAGCCTGGGGGGATCGAATGCTGAAGCTTTCTTT.

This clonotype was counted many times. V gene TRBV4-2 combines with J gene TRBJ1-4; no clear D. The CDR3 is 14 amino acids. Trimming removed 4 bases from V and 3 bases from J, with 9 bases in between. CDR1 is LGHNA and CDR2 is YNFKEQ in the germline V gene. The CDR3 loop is CASSPRVPNEKLFF. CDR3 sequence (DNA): TGTGCCAGCAGCCCTAGGGTGCCTAATGAAAAACTGTTTTTT.

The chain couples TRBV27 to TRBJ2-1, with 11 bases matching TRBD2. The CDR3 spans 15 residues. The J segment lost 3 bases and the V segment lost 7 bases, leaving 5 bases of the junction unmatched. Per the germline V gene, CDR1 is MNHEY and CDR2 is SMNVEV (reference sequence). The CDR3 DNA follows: TGTGCCAGCAAGATAGCGGGGGGGCTCTACAATGAGCAGTTCTTC. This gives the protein CASKIAGGLYNEQFF.

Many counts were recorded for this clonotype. This CDR3 reads CASSPGRRSTEAFF. The CDR3 nucleotides are TGTGCCAGCAGCCCAGGACGAAGAAGCACTGAAGCTTTCTTT. The V and J genes are TRBV13 and TRBJ1-1; no clear D. Germline V gives CDR1 PRHDT, CDR2 FYEKMQ (reference sequence). V was clipped by 5 bases and J by 4 bases, with 14 bases between them. This CDR3 has 14 amino acids. The full variable domain, with the rest looked up from reference TRBV13 and TRBJ1-1, is AAGVIQSPRHLIKEKRETATLKCYPIPRHDTVYWYQQGPGQDPQFLISFYEKMQSDKGSIPDRFSAQQFSDYHSELNMSSLELGDSALYFCASSPGRRSTEAFFGQGTRLTVV.

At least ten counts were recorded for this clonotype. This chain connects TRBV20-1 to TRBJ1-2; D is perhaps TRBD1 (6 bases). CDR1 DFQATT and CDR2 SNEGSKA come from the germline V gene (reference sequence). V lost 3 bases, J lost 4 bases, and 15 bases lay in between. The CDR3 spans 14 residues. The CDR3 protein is CSARSDRFFYGYTF. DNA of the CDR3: TGCAGTGCTAGGTCGGACAGATTCTTCTATGGCTACACCTTC.

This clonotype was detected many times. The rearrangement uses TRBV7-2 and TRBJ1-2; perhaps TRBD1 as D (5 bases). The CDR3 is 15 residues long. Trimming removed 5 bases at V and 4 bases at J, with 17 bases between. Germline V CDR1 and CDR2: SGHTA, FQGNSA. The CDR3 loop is CASSPILGGIYGYTF. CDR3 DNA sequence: TGTGCCAGCAGCCCTATTTTGGGGGGAATCTATGGCTACACCTTC. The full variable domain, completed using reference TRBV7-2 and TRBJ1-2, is GAGVSQSPSNKVTEKGKDVELRCDPISGHTALYWYRQSLGQGLEFLIYFQGNSAPDKSGLPSDRFSAERTGGSVSTLTIQRTQQEDSAVYLCASSPILGGIYGYTFGSGTRLTVV.

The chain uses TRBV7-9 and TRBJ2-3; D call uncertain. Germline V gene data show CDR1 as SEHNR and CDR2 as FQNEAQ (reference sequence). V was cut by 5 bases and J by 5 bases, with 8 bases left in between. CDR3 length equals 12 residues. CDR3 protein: CASSIAGDTQYF. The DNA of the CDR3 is TGTGCCAGCAGCATCGCAGGAGATACGCAGTATTTT.

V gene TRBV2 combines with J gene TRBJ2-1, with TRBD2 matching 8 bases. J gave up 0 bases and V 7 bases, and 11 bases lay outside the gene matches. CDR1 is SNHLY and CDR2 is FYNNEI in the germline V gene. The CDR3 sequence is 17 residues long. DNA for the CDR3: TGTGCCAGCAAGGGTAGCGGGGTGCTGAGCTCCTACAATGAGCAGTTCTTC. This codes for CASKGSGVLSSYNEQFF.

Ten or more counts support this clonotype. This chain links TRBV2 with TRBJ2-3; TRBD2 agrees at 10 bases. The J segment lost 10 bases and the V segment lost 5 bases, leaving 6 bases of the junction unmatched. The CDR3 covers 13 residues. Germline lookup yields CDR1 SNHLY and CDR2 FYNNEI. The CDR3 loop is CASSLAGEPSQYF. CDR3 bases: TGTGCCAGCAGTCTAGCGGGGGAACCCTCGCAGTATTTT.

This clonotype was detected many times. The CDR3 here is CATAQGSPYNEQFF. The CDR3 nucleotides are TGTGCCACCGCACAGGGATCCCCCTACAATGAGCAGTTCTTC. The V and J genes are TRBV24-1 and TRBJ2-1, with a weak D call TRBD1 (6 bases). This CDR3 spans 14 amino acids. CDR1 and CDR2 (germline): KGHDR, SFDVKD. The V end lost 9 bases, the J end lost 2 bases, and 13 bases lay between the germline ends.

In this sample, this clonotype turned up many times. The CDR3 DNA reads as TGTGCCAGCGGAAAGGACAGTCCCGCTAACTATGGCTACACCTTC. As protein: CASGKDSPANYGYTF. The chain joins TRBV27 to TRBJ1-2; the D gene is possibly TRBD1 (6 bases). CDR1 and CDR2 (germline): MNHEY, SMNVEV (reference sequence). V was clipped by 8 bases and J by 0 bases, with 16 bases between them. The CDR3 sequence is 15 residues long.